The source of this TCR beta chain is a study of T cells after posttransplantation cyclophosphamide. Controls had myeloablative marrow grafts with methotrexate and calcineurin inhibitor, sampled at 1 year. The sample holds one count of this clone. Its matching antigen is unknown. The CDR3 extends over 13 amino acids. V dropped 4 bases and J dropped 7; count of bases not matched to a gene: 4. The germline V gene encodes CDR1 SGHDN and CDR2 FVKESK. General observations from the study: Blood and skin or GI T cell repertoires showed limited TRB overlap. After PTCy, TRB diversity resembled that of CNI/methotrexate controls.

TCRdb's table, derived via immunoSEQ multiplex PCR, lists solely in-frame clones and lacks some. The data show 15,000 to 20,000 clones, roughly 84% seen once. The V gene is TRBV14, the J gene TRBJ2-1; TRBD2 matches 7 bases. Sequenced material: PBMCs, taken after an allogeneic stem cell transplant with a calcineurin inhibitor and methotrexate. This clonotype originated in a male patient aged 45-59 years who received an allogeneic stem cell transplant from an unrelated donor, was CMV-positive, and had chronic GVHD only. The graft donor may have given rise to some T cells. CDR3 region: CASSPQLANEQFF. CDR3 DNA: TGTGCCAGCAGCCCCCAACTAGCGAATGAGCAGTTCTTC. The full variable domain, its missing parts supplied by reference TRBV14 and TRBJ2-1, is EAGVTQFPSHSVIEKGQTVTLRCDPISGHDNLYWYRRVMGKEIKFLLHFVKESKQDESGMPNNRFLAERTGGTYSTLKVQPAELEDSGVYFCASSPQLANEQFFGPGTRLTVL.